A single sample gave rise to the 22 T cell receptor beta chains below, sequenced in a study of T cells after yellow fever vaccination. TCRdb reanalysed the 5' RACE reads using MiXCR and keeps one entry per CDR3 protein. The sample contains 620,000 or so distinct CDR3 sequences, roughly a sixth of which appear only once. Source: PBMCs, taken about 5 days after the first yellow fever vaccination. These receptors came from a man aged 18-30 years who received the YFV17D yellow fever vaccine.

This clonotype appeared a few times. This chain links TRBV4-1 with TRBJ2-6, with D maybe TRBD2 (6 bases). The CDR3 is 17 residues long. The germline gives CDR1 MGHRA, CDR2 YSYEKL. The V end lost 2 bases, the J end lost 0 bases, and 11 bases lay between the germline ends. CDR3 sequence: CASSQWGGNSGANVLTF. The CDR3 nucleotides read TGCGCCAGCAGCCAATGGGGAGGCAACTCTGGGGCCAACGTCCTGACTTTC.

In its sample, this clonotype was seen a few times. The chain has TRBV6-2 or TRBV6-3 and TRBJ2-7; D possibly uses TRBD1 or TRBD2 (5 bases each). This CDR3 is built from 14 residues. Germline CDR1 reads MNHEY; CDR2 reads SVGEGT. Trimming removed 2 bases at V and 2 bases at J, with 10 bases between. The CDR3 nucleotides are TGTGCCAGCAGTTACGATGGGGGAGCCTACGAGCAGTACGTC. Protein sequence: CASSYDGGAYEQYV.

This clonotype was observed once. The rearrangement uses TRBV6-5 and TRBJ2-3, with D unclear. The V end lost 6 bases, the J end lost 1 base, and 17 bases lay between the germline ends. Per germline, CDR1 MNHEY and CDR2 SVGAGI. The CDR3 runs to 16 residues. In DNA, the CDR3 is TGTGCCAGCAGCTATTCTCAGAAAATTCGCACAGATACGCAGTATTTT. Protein product: CASSYSQKIRTDTQYF.

The table lists this clonotype with a few counts. The chain is built from TRBV18 and TRBJ1-5; D gene uncertain. V dropped 2 bases and J dropped 8 bases, with 13 bases sitting between them. CDR3 size: 14 residues. Germline CDR1 and CDR2: KGHSH and LQKENI. The CDR3 sequence: CASSPDLEGKPQHF. The CDR3 bases are TGTGCCAGCTCACCAGATTTAGAGGGTAAGCCCCAGCATTTT.

The chain carries TRBV7-9 and TRBJ2-2; 7 bases map to TRBD2. The CDR3 has 15 residues. Germline-derived CDR1 and CDR2 are SEHNR and FQNEAQ (reference sequence). The V segment lost 6 bases and the J segment 4 bases; nucleotides outside the gene matches: 8. This CDR3 is CASRRAGIGTGELFF. The CDR3 DNA reads TGTGCCAGCAGGCGAGCGGGGATCGGCACCGGGGAGCTGTTTTTT.

The rearrangement uses TRBV5-1 and TRBJ2-2; 7 bases line up with TRBD2. V shed 4 bases, J shed 5 bases, and the junction held 8 bases outside the gene matches. The CDR3 sequence is 15 residues long. The V gene's germline CDR1 is SGHRS and CDR2 YFSETQ. The CDR3 spells CASSVSGLGTGELFF. CDR3 coding DNA: TGCGCCAGCAGCGTCTCCGGACTAGGGACCGGGGAGCTGTTTTTT.

This chain connects TRBV2 to TRBJ2-3; D not certain. Deletions cut 3 bases from V and 6 bases from J, with 10 bases between. Germline V CDR1 and CDR2: SNHLY, FYNNEI. This CDR3 comprises 13 residues. The CDR3 here is CASSDATWDTQYF. For the CDR3, the DNA is TGTGCCAGCAGTGACGCTACATGGGATACGCAGTATTTT.

The chain is built from TRBV11-2 and TRBJ2-7; 13 nucleotides line up with TRBD2. The germline V gene has CDR1 SGHAT and CDR2 FQNNGV. This CDR3 has 15 residues. V was clipped by 5 bases and J by 2 bases; unmatched bases: 3. In DNA form, the CDR3 reads TGTGCCAGCAGCGGACTAGCGGGGGAAGCCTACGAGCAGTACGTC. It yields the protein CASSGLAGEAYEQYV.

The chain uses TRBV12-3 or TRBV12-4 and TRBJ1-1; D gene ambiguous. V was pared by 6 bases and J by 6 bases, with 20 bases between. The CDR3 runs 15 residues. The CDR3 coding sequence is TGTGCCAGCAGATTCGGGCGAGTACCTCTCTCTGAAGCTTTCTTT. Residues: CASRFGRVPLSEAFF.

Only a few counts were recorded for this clonotype. The chain combines TRBV7-6 with TRBJ2-1, with D hard to call. CDR3 length: 13 residues. Trimming stripped 8 bases from V and 1 base from J, with 9 bases between. Looked up from germline, CDR1 is SGHVS and CDR2 is FNYEAQ. The CDR3 nucleotides are TGTGCCAGCTCCGGACGGTCCTACAATGAGCAGTTCTTC. Protein: CASSGRSYNEQFF.

The chain carries TRBV5-1 and TRBJ2-5; 7 bases are a match to TRBD1. CDR1 is SGHRS, CDR2 YFSETQ, per germline. There are 17 residues in the CDR3. V shed 0 bases, J shed 5 bases, and the junction held 13 bases outside the gene matches. CDR3 amino acids: CASSLASGQSLGETQYF. For the CDR3, the DNA is TGCGCCAGCAGCTTGGCTTCGGGACAGTCCCTGGGGGAGACCCAGTACTTC.

The chain recombines TRBV4-1 with TRBJ1-5; 8 nucleotides line up with TRBD1. Trimming at V came to 2 bases and at J to 0 bases, leaving 3 bases not matched to a gene. The germline gives CDR1 MGHRA, CDR2 YSYEKL. The CDR3 sequence is 16 residues long. CDR3 amino acids: CASSQQGAGSNQPQHF. The CDR3 nucleotides are TGCGCCAGCAGCCAACAGGGGGCGGGTAGCAATCAGCCCCAGCATTTT.

The chain has TRBV27 and TRBJ1-6; D is unclear. CDR3 length: 12 residues. With 3 bases removed from V and 7 bases from J, the gap between germline ends came to 4 bases. CDR1 and CDR2 from the germline V gene are MNHEY and SMNVEV (reference sequence). CDR3 DNA: TGTGCCAGCAGTTTCGTAAATTCACCCCTCCACTTT. This encodes CASSFVNSPLHF.

In its sample, this clonotype was seen many times. V is TRBV5-6 and J is TRBJ1-5; D is ambiguous. The CDR3 is 15 amino acids. Trimming left V 3 bases short and J 4 bases short, with 14 bases between. The germline V gene has CDR1 SGHDT and CDR2 YYEEEE. The CDR3 region has the DNA TGTGCCAGCAGCTCGTGGAGTTTTTGGAATCAGCCCCAGCATTTT. Protein product: CASSSWSFWNQPQHF.

This clonotype turned up a few times. This chain links TRBV29-1 with TRBJ2-7; the match to TRBD2 covers 7 bases. Losses at the gene ends were 4 bases for V and 1 base for J; bases not matched to a gene: 4. The CDR3 runs 13 residues. Germline V gene lookup returns CDR1 SQVTM and CDR2 ANQGSEA. CDR3 amino acids: CSVASGASYEQYF. CDR3 in DNA: TGCAGCGTTGCCAGCGGGGCGTCCTACGAGCAGTACTTC.

This clonotype was recorded a few times. CDR3 bases: TGTGCCAGCAGCGCGGGCCTACGCGGGGTGGACACCGGGGAGCTGTTTTTT. Translated, it gives CASSAGLRGVDTGELFF. The gene calls are TRBV5-4 and TRBJ2-2; D perhaps matches TRBD2 (6 bases). This CDR3 has 17 amino acids. Per germline, CDR1 SGHNT and CDR2 YYREEE (reference sequence). Trimming pared 4 bases from V and 3 bases from J, leaving 19 bases between. Complete variable domain (other parts from reference TRBV5-4 and TRBJ2-2): ETGVTQSPTHLIKTRGQQVTLRCSSQSGHNTVSWYQQALGQGPQFIFQYYREEENGRGNFPPRFSGLQFPNYSSELNVNALELDDSALYLCASSAGLRGVDTGELFFGEGSRLTVL.

This sequence joins TRBV6-1 and TRBJ1-2; D ambiguous. The germline V gene has CDR1 MNHNS and CDR2 SASEGT. The CDR3 has 15 residues. V dropped 6 bases and J dropped 2 bases, with 16 bases sitting between them. CDR3 sequence (DNA): TGTGCCAGCAGCGAATTAGGGAGACGGAACTATGGCTACACCTTC. It is translated as CASSELGRRNYGYTF.

Of note for this clonotype: A read error is possible here, since a much larger clone lies one base away. The chain has TRBV5-1 and TRBJ1-1; D may be TRBD1 (5 bases). Germline CDR1 is SGHRS and CDR2 is YFSETQ. This CDR3 spans 15 amino acids. In nucleotides, the CDR3 is TGCGCCAGCATCTTGGCTATAGGGGCGAACACTGAAGCTTTCTTT. Translation gives CASILAIGANTEAFF.

This clonotype was observed a few times. The V call is TRBV6-2 or TRBV6-3, the J call TRBJ2-3; no clear D gene. CDR1 and CDR2 from the germline V gene are MNHEY and SVGEGT. The length of the CDR3 is 14 residues. Trimming left V 0 bases short and J 0 bases short, with 4 bases between. In DNA, the CDR3 is TGTGCCAGCAGTTACTCGTCGAGCACAGATACGCAGTATTTT. It yields the protein CASSYSSSTDTQYF.

This sequence joins TRBV20-1 and TRBJ2-7, with a weak D call TRBD2 (7 bases). V was pared by 6 bases and J by 3 bases, with 12 bases between. CDR1 and CDR2 from the germline V gene are DFQATT and SNEGSKA (reference sequence). This CDR3 is 12 amino acids long. The CDR3 bases are TGCAGTGCCGAAGGGGGGGTCTACGAGCAGTACTTC. Its translation is CSAEGGVYEQYF.

This clonotype was seen a handful of times. The chain combines TRBV4-3 with TRBJ2-7, with D maybe TRBD1 (7 bases). CDR1 and CDR2 (germline): LGHNA, YSLEER. The CDR3 runs 18 residues. The ends were cut back, 1 base at V and 5 bases at J, with 24 bases in the middle. The CDR3 DNA is TGCGCCAGCAGCCAAGTCACCGGGACAGAATACGGAGGGGACGAGCAGTACTTC. As protein: CASSQVTGTEYGGDEQYF.

This rearrangement joins TRBV28 to TRBJ2-1; TRBD2 matches at 9 bases. In germline, CDR1 is MDHEN, CDR2 SYDVKM. V was clipped by 1 base and J by 7 bases; unmatched bases: 8. The CDR3 runs 16 residues. This chain's CDR3 is CASSLSGAGGQNEQFF. CDR3 in DNA: TGTGCCAGCAGTTTATCAGGCGCGGGGGGGCAGAATGAGCAGTTCTTC.